This TCR beta chain emerged from a study of cytomegalovirus exposure and HLA in healthy donors. Study-wide background: Inside one of the first data releases sat tens of millions of unique TCRs taken from HLA-typed donors.

Vbeta (60) and Jbeta (13) primers were used in the PCR. Profiling relied on immunoSEQ multiplex PCR, and the TCRdb table lists in-frame clones only, not all of them. The sample holds roughly 160,000 clones, around 80% seen once. V lost 3 bases to trimming and J lost 5 bases; unmatched junction nucleotides: 3. This CDR3 is 13 amino acids long. Germline V gene sequence: CDR1 GTSNPN, CDR2 SVGIG (reference sequence). The rearrangement uses TRBV30 and TRBJ1-5; 8 bases are a match to TRBD1. The TCR was taken from a man aged 35-49 years in good health and CMV-seronegative. The sequenced sample was PBMCs. The CDR3 sequence: CAWRGTGDQPQHF. CDR3 nucleotide sequence: TGTGCCTGGAGAGGGACAGGCGATCAGCCCCAGCATTTT.